This T cell receptor (beta chain) was profiled in a study of T cell clonality in common variable immunodeficiency. V gave up 2 bases and J gave up 5 bases; unmatched junction bases: 7. Germline CDR1 reads GTSNPN; CDR2 reads SVGIG (reference sequence). This CDR3 spans 14 amino acids. Method: immunoSEQ multiplex PCR; TCRdb's copy keeps in-frame clones and lacks some. Captured here are around 42,000 clones, none seen once; the top ten comprise less than 3.5%. This clone has a count of ten or more. The sequence runs out 3 residues before the end of the CDR3; the remainder is reconstructed from the germline J gene.

This receptor was identified in a person aged 18 to 70 in good health. V and J are TRBV30 and TRBJ2-7, with 9 bases fitting TRBD1. The sample consisted of peripheral blood mononuclear cells. CDR3 bases read: TGTGCCTGGAGTAAGGGACAGGGCGCCAACGAG. Translating gives CAWSKGQGANE. The whole CDR3 sequence reads CAWSKGQGANEQYF.